This T cell receptor (beta chain) was identified in a study of blood T cell repertoires in COVID-19. For the study at large: COVID-19 samples collected from the United States, Italy and Spain covered acute and convalescent phases. T cells, B-cell-depleted T cells, or PBMCs provided the cDNA or gDNA that served as material.

In the authors' workflow: Researchers report that nucleated cell counts were estimated from reference gene primer amplification. The assay was immunoSEQ multiplex PCR, and TCRdb's table has in-frame clones only and misses some. D and trimming were read from the DNA, whereas the V and J calls and clone size are those reported in that table. Of tens of thousands of clones in the sample, 80% to 85% were seen once. Source material: peripheral blood. This clonotype was obtained from a woman aged 80 or over with active or convalescent COVID-19.

The CDR3 DNA is TGCGCCAGCAGCCCTACGCGACCGGGACAGGGCTACACCTTC. It codes for CASSPTRPGQGYTF. V is TRBV5-1 and J is TRBJ1-2, with 7 bases that match TRBD1. The J segment lost 8 bases and the V segment lost 4 bases, leaving 11 bases of the junction unmatched. The CDR3 is 14 residues long. Per germline, CDR1 SGHRS and CDR2 YFSETQ.